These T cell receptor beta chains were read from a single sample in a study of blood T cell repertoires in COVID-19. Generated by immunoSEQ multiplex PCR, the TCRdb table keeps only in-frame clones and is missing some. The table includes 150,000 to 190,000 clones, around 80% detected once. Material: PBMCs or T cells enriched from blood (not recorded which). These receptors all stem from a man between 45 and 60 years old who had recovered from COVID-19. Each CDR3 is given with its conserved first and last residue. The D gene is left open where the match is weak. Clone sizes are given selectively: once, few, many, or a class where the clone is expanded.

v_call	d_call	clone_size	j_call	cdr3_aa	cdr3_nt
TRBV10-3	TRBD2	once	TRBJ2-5	CAISDGSGGLQETQYF	TGTGCCATCAGTGATGGTAGCGGGGGGCTCCAAGAGACCCAGTACTTC
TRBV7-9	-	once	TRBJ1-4	CASSFPQGNNEKLFF	TGTGCCAGCAGCTTCCCCCAGGGTAATAATGAAAAACTGTTTTTT
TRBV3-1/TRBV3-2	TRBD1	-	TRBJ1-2	CASSSGTGSSGYTF	TGTGCCAGCAGCTCCGGGACAGGATCATCTGGCTACACCTTC
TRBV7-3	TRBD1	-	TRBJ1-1	CASSPDRGREAFF	TGTGCCAGCAGCCCCGACAGGGGGCGCGAAGCTTTCTTT
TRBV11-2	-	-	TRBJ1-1	CASSFRDTEAFF	TGTGCCAGCAGCTTCCGGGACACTGAAGCTTTCTTT
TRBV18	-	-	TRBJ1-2	CASSPNSGDYGYTF	TGTGCCAGCTCACCAAATTCAGGGGACTATGGCTACACCTTC
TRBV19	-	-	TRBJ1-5	CASSMSQTNQPQHF	TGTGCCAGTAGTATGAGTCAGACTAATCAGCCCCAGCATTTT
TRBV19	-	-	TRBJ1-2	CASKAAGNYGYTF	TGTGCCAGTAAGGCGGCAGGGAACTATGGCTACACCTTC
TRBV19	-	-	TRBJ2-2	CAGRKGGVGELFF	TGTGCCGGGCGGAAAGGGGGAGTCGGGGAGCTGTTTTTT
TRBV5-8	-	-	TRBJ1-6	CASSRTDYNSPLHF	TGTGCCAGCAGTCGGACAGATTATAATTCACCCCTCCACTTT
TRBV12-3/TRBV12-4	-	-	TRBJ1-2	CASSVQGYYGYTF	TGTGCCAGCAGTGTACAGGGATACTATGGCTACACCTTC
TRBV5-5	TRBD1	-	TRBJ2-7	CASSGPPWDRASYEQYF	TGTGCCAGCAGCGGGCCCCCCTGGGACAGGGCATCCTACGAGCAGTACTTC
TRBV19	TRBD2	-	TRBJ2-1	CASTLRGGSYNEQFF	TGTGCCAGTACCCTCCGGGGGGGTTCCTACAATGAGCAGTTCTTC
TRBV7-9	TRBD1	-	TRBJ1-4	CASSSGQVLGEKLFF	TGTGCCAGCAGCTCCGGACAGGTTCTCGGGGAAAAACTGTTTTTT